This T cell receptor beta chain appears in the sequencing data of a study of post-analysis software for immune sequencing data. General study findings and limits: Controls showed lower frequencies than patients for five TRBV segments, and TRBV5-6, TRBV5-1 and TRBV20-1 were among these.

This clonotype came up a few times. The antigen remains unidentified. Germline CDR1 reads MDHEN; CDR2 reads SYDVKM. The CDR3 runs 14 residues. The ends were cut back, 6 bases at V and 2 bases at J, with 11 bases in the middle. Unique molecular identifiers featured in each of the TCR beta cDNA libraries. When about 0.9 to 10 million T cells were used, they gave a few hundred thousand cDNA molecules. MiXCR was run by TCRdb on the PCR reads, yielding one entry per CDR3 protein. The sample consists of around 770,000 distinct CDR3 sequences, around 45% of them appearing once. This chain connects TRBV28 to TRBJ2-1, with no clear D. The receptor's source is a girl aged 5-17 years with multiple sclerosis. The sample comprised blood. In nucleotides, the CDR3 is TGTGCCAGCAGATTCAGTAGCCCCTACAATGAGCAGTTCTTC. This codes for CASRFSSPYNEQFF.